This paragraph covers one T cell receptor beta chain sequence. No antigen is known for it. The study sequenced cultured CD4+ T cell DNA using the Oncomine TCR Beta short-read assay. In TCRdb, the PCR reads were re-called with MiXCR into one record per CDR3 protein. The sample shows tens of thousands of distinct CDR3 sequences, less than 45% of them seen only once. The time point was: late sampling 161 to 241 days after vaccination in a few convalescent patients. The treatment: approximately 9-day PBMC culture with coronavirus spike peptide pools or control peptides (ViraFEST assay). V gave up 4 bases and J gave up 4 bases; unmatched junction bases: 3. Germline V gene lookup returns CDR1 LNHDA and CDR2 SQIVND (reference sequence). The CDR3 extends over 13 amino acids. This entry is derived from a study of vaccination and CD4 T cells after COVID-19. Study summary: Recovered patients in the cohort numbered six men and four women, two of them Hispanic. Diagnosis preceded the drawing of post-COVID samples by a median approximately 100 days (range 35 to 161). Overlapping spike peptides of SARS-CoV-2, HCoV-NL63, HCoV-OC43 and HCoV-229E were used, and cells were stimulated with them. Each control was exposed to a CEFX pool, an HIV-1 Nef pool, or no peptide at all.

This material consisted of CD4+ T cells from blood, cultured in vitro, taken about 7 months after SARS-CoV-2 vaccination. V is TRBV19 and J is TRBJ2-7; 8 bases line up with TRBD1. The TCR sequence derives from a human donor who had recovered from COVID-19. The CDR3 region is CASSRTGFYEQYF. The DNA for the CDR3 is TGTGCCAGTAGTAGGACAGGGTTTTACGAGCAGTACTTC. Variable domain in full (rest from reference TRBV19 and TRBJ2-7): DGGITQSPKYLFRKEGQNVTLSCEQNLNHDAMYWYRQDPGQGLRLIYYSQIVNDFQKGDIAEGYSVSREKKESFPLTVTSAQKNPTAFYLCASSRTGFYEQYFGPGTRLTVT.